This T cell receptor (beta chain) was sequenced in a study of Ad26.COV2.S vaccination and SARS-CoV-2 variants. The overall study: Administration of Ad26.COV2.S was intramuscular, either once or twice 56 days apart.

On this clone: The antigen is undetermined.

Treatment denoted: 15 to 20 received Ad26.COV2.S at low or high dose, single or two shots; roughly 5 received placebo; per-sample allocation not given. The samples were gathered on day 63 after the first injection of vaccine or placebo. An Ad26 vector carrying the Wuhan-strain SARS-CoV-2 spike served as the vaccine. Study-wide points: Vaccine recipients and placebo recipients showed similar non-spike TCR breadth.

Libraries were prepared by immunoSEQ multiplex PCR; TCRdb keeps only in-frame clonotypes and omits some of them. Of about 390,000 clones detected, approximately 86% appear once; the ten largest clones hold 3% to 3.5%. The specimen comprised peripheral blood, sampled in a trial of Ad26.COV2.S vaccine versus placebo. This receptor was obtained from a person aged 18-60 years who received the Ad26.COV2.S COVID-19 vaccine or a placebo.

CDR3 region: CASSERPGTNSPLHF. The CDR3 DNA is TGTGCCAGCAGTGAAAGGCCAGGGACCAATTCACCCCTCCACTTT. The J gene is TRBJ1-6, the V gene TRBV6-1; TRBD1 might be the D (5 bases). CDR1 and CDR2 from the germline V gene are MNHNS and SASEGT. The CDR3 length is 15 residues. V was shortened by 2 bases and J by 7 bases, with 12 bases between the two germline ends.